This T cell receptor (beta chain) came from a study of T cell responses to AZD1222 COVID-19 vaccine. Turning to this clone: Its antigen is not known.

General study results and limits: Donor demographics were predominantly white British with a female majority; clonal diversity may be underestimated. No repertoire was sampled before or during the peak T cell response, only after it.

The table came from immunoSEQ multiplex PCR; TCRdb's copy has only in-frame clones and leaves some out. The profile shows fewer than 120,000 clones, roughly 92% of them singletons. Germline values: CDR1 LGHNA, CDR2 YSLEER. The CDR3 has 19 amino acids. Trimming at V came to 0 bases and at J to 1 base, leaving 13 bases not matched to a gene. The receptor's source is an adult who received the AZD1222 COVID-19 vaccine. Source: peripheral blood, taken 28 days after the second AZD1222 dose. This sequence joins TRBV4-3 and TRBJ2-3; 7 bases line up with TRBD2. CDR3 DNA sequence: TGCGCCAGCAGCCAAGAAGGTTCGATCGGGGGGACCCGCACAGATACGCAGTATTTT. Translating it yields CASSQEGSIGGTRTDTQYF.